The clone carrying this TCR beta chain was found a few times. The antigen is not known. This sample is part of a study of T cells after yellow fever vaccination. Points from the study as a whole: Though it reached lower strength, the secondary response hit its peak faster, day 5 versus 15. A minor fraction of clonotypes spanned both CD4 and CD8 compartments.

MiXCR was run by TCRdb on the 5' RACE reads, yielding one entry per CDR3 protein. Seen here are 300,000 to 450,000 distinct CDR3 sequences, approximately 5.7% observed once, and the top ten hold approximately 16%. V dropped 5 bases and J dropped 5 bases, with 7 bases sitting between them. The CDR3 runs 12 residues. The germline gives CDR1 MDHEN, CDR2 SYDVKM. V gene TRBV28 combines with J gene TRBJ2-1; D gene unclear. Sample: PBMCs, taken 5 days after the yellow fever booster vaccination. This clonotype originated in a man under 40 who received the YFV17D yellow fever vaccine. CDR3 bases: TGTGCCAGCAGTAGCACTCACAATGAGCAGTTCTTC. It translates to CASSSTHNEQFF.